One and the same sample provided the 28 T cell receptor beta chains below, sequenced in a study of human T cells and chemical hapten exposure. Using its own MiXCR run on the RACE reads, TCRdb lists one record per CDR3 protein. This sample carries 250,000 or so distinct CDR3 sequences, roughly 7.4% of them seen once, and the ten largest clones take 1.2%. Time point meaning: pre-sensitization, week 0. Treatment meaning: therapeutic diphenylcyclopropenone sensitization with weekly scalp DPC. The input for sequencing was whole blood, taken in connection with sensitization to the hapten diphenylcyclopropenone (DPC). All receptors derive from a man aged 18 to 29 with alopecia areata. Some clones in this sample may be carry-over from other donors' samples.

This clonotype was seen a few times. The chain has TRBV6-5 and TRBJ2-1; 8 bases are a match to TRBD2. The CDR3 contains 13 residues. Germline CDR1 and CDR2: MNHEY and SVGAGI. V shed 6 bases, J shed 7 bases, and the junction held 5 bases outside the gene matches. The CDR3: CASRTSVANEQFF. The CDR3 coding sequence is TGTGCCAGCAGGACTAGCGTGGCAAATGAGCAGTTCTTC.

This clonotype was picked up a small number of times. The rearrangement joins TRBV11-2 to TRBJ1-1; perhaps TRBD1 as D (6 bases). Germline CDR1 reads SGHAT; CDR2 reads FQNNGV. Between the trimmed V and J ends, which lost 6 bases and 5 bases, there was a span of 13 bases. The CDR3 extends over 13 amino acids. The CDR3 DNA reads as TGTGCCAGCAGGGTTGGGGGGCATACTGAAGCTTTCTTT. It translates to CASRVGGHTEAFF.

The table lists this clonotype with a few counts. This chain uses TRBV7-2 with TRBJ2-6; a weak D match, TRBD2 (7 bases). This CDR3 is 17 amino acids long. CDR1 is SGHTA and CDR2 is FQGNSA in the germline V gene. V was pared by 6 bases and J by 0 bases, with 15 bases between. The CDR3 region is CASRISAGASGANVLTF. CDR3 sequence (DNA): TGTGCCAGCAGAATTTCCGCGGGGGCCTCTGGGGCCAACGTCCTGACTTTC.

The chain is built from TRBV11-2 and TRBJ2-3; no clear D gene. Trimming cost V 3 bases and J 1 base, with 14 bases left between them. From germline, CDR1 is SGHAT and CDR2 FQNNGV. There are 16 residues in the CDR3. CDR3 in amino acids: CASSLAKSYGTDTQYF. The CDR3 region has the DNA TGTGCCAGCAGCTTGGCTAAATCGTATGGCACAGATACGCAGTATTTT.

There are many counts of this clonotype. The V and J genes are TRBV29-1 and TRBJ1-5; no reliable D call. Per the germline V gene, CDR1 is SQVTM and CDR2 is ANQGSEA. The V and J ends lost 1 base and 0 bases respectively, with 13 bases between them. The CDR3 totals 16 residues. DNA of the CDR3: TGCAGCGTTGAAGCCACAGCCTCGTATAGCAATCAGCCCCAGCATTTT. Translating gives CSVEATASYSNQPQHF.

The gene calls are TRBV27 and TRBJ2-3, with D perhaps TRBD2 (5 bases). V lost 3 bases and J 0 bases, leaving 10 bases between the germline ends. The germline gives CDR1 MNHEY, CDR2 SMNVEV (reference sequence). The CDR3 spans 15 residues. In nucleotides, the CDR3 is TGTGCCAGCAGTTTTGCTGGACTCAGCACAGATACGCAGTATTTT. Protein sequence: CASSFAGLSTDTQYF.

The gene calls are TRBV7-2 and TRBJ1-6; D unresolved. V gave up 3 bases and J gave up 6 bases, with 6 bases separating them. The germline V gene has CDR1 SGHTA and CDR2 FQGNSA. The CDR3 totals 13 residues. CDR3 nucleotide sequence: TGTGCCAGCAGCTTTAACAGTAATTCACCCCTCCACTTT. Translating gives CASSFNSNSPLHF.

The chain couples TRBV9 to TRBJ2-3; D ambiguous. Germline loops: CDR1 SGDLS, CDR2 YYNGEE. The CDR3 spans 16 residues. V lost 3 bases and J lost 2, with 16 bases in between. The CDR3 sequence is CASSARRNAPTDTQYF. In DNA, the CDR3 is TGTGCCAGCAGCGCCCGACGTAATGCTCCCACAGATACGCAGTATTTT.

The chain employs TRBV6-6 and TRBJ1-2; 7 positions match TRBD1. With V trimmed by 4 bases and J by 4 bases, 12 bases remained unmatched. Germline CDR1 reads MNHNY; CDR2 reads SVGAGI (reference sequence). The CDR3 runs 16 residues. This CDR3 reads CASSLGGQQRAYGYTF. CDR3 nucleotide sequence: TGTGCCAGCAGTTTGGGGGGACAGCAAAGGGCCTATGGCTACACCTTC.

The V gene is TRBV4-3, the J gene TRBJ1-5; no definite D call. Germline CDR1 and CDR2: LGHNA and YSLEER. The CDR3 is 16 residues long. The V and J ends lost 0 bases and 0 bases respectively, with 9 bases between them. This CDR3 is CASSQDPGDSNQPQHF. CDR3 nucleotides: TGCGCCAGCAGCCAAGATCCCGGCGATAGCAATCAGCCCCAGCATTTT.

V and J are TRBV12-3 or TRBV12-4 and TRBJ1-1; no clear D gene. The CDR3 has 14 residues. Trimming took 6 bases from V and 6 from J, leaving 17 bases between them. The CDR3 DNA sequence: TGTGCCAGCAGCCTCACCGTCAAAGCCCCTGAAGCTTTCTTT. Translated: CASSLTVKAPEAFF.

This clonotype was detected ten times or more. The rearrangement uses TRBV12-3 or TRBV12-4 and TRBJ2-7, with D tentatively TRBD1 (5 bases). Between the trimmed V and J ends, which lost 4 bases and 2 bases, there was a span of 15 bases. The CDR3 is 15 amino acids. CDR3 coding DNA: TGTGCCAGCAGTTCCCGGACCAGGGTTGCCTACGAGCAGTACTTC. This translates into CASSSRTRVAYEQYF.

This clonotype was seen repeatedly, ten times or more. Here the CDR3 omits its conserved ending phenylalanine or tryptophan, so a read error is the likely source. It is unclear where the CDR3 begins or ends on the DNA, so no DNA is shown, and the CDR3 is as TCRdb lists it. CDR3 loop: CASSRGGI. V gene TRBV9 combines with J gene TRBJ2-7; TRBD1 is the table's D call, not checked against the DNA. The germline V gene encodes CDR1 SGDLS and CDR2 YYNGEE. The CDR3 is made up of 8 amino acids, end residues included.

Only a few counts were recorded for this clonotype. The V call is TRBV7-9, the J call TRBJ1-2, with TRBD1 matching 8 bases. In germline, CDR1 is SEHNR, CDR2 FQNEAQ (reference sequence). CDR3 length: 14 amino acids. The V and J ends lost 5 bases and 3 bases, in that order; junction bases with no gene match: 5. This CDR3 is CASSTGRGHYGYTF. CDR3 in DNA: TGTGCCAGCAGCACGGGCAGGGGGCACTATGGCTACACCTTC.

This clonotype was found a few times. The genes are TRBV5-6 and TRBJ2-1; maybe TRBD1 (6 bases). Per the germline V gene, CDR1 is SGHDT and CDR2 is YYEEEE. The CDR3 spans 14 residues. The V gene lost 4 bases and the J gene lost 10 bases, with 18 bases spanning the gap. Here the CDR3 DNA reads TGTGCCAGCAGCAACGTCGGACAGACGCGCGAGCAGTTCTTC. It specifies CASSNVGQTREQFF.

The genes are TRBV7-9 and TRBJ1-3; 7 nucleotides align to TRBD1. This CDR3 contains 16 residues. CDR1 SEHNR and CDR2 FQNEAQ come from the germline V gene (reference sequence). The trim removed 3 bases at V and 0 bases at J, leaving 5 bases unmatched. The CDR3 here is CASSLDRPRSGNTIYF. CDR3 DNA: TGTGCCAGCAGCTTGGACAGGCCCCGCTCTGGAAACACCATATATTTT. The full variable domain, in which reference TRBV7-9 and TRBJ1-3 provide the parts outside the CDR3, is DTGVSQNPRHKITKRGQNVTFRCDPISEHNRLYWYRQTLGQGPEFLTYFQNEAQLEKSRLLSDRFSAERPKGSFSTLEIQRTEQGDSAMYLCASSLDRPRSGNTIYFGEGSWLTVV.

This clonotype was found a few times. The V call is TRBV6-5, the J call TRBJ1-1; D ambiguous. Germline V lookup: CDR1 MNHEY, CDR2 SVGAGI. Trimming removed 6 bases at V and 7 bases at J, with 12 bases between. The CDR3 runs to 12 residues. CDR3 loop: CASSPLAGEAFF. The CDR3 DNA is TGTGCCAGCAGCCCATTGGCAGGTGAAGCTTTCTTT.

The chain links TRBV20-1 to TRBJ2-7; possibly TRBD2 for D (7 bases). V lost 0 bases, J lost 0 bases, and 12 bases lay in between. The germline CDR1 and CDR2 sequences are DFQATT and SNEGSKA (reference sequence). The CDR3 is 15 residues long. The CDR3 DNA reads TGCAGTGCTAGAGATTCACGGGGGGCCTCCTACGAGCAGTACGTC. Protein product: CSARDSRGASYEQYV.

In DNA form, the CDR3 reads TGCGCCAGCAGCCGCGGGGACAGAAACACTGAAGCTTTCTTT. Protein: CASSRGDRNTEAFF. The chain uses TRBV4-3 and TRBJ1-1, with 7 bases fitting TRBD1. Trimming removed 4 bases from V and 2 bases from J; junction bases left unmatched: 4. This CDR3 has 14 residues. The V gene's germline CDR1 is LGHNA and CDR2 YSLEER.

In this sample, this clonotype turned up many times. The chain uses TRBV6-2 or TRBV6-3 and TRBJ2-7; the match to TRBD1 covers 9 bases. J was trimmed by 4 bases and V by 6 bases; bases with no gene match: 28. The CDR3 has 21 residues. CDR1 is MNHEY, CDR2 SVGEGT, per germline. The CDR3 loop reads CASSTPGQGYHLAWRFYEQYV. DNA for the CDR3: TGTGCCAGCAGCACCCCGGGACAGGGTTATCATCTGGCGTGGAGGTTTTACGAGCAGTACGTC.

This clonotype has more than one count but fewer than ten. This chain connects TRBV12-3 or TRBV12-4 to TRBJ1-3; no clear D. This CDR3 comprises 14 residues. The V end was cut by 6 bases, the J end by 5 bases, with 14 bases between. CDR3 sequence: CASREEGFRNTIYF. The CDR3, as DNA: TGTGCCAGCAGGGAGGAGGGATTTCGAAACACCATATATTTT.

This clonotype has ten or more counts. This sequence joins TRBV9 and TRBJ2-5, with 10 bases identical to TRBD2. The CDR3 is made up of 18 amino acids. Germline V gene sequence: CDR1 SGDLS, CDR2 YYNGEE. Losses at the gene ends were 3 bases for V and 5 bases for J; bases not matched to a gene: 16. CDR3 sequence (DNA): TGTGCCAGCAGCGGGTCCTTAGGAGCGGGGGGGCCGGAGGAGACCCAGTACTTC. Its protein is CASSGSLGAGGPEETQYF.

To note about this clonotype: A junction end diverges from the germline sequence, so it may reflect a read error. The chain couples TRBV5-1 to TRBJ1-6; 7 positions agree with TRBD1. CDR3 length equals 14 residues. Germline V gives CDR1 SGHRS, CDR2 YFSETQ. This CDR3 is CTSSRDRAGSPLHF. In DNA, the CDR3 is TGCACCAGCAGCCGCGACAGGGCAGGGTCACCCCTCCACTTT.

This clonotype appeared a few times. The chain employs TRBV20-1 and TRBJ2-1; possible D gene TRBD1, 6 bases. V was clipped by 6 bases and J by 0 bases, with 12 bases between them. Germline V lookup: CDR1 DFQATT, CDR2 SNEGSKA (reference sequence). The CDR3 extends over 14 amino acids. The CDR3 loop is CSARDMGSYNEQFF. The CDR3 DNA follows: TGCAGTGCCAGGGACATGGGCTCCTACAATGAGCAGTTCTTC.

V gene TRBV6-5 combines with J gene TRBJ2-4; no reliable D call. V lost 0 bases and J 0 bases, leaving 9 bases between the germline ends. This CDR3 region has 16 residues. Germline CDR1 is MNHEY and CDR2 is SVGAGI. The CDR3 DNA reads TGTGCCAGCAGTTACTCGAGTGACCTAGCCAAAAACATTCAGTACTTC. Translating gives CASSYSSDLAKNIQYF.

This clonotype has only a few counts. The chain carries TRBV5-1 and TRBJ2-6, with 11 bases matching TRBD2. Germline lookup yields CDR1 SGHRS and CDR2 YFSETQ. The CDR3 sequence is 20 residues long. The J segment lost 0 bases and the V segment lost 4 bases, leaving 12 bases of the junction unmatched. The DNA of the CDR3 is TGCGCCAGCAGCCCGGGGCCCGGACTAGCGGGTACCTCTGGGGCCAACGTCCTGACTTTC. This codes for CASSPGPGLAGTSGANVLTF.

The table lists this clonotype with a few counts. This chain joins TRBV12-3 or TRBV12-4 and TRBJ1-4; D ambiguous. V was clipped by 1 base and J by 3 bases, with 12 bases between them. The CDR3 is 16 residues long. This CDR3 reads CASSLGGRGANEKLFF. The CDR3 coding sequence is TGTGCCAGCAGTTTAGGCGGGAGAGGCGCTAATGAAAAACTGTTTTTT.

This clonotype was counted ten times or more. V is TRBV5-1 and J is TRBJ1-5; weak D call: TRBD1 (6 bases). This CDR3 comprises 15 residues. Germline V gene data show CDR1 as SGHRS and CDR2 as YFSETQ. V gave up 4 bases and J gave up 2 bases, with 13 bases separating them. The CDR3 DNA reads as TGCGCCAGCAGCCTGTCCGGGGGCGGCAATCAGCCCCAGCATTTT. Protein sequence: CASSLSGGGNQPQHF. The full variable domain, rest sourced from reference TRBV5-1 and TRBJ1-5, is KAGVTQTPRYLIKTRGQQVTLSCSPISGHRSVSWYQQTPGQGLQFLFEYFSETQRNKGNFPGRFSGRQFSNSRSEMNVSTLELGDSALYLCASSLSGGGNQPQHFGDGTRLSIL.